A single sample gave rise to the 20 T cell receptor beta chains below, sequenced in a study of early T cells in non-severe SARS-CoV-2 infection. TCRdb reprocessed the 5' RACE reads via MiXCR and lists one record per CDR3 protein. The table includes nearly 55,000 distinct CDR3 sequences, 7.7% detected once. Sequencing used whole blood, obtained at baseline. These receptor sequences come from an adult who was a healthcare worker with PCR-confirmed SARS-CoV-2 infection or an uninfected control (not recorded which).

This clonotype appeared many times. The rearrangement links TRBV27 to TRBJ2-7; D is perhaps TRBD1 or TRBD2 (6 bases each). Trimming removed 3 bases at V and 3 bases at J, with 12 bases between. Germline V gene sequence: CDR1 MNHEY, CDR2 SMNVEV (reference sequence). The CDR3 is 14 residues long. This CDR3 is CASSLRGGHYEQYF. The CDR3, as DNA: TGTGCCAGCAGTTTGAGAGGGGGGCACTACGAGCAGTACTTC.

This clonotype was seen repeatedly, ten times or more. The V gene is TRBV4-3, the J gene TRBJ2-7; no reliable D call. This CDR3 spans 14 amino acids. The V gene's germline CDR1 is LGHNA and CDR2 YSLEER. V dropped 0 bases and J dropped 3 bases, with 9 bases sitting between them. The CDR3 here is CASSQELGYYEQYF. The CDR3 DNA reads as TGCGCCAGCAGCCAAGAGTTAGGGTACTACGAGCAGTACTTC.

This chain uses TRBV7-2 with TRBJ2-3; possible D gene TRBD1, 6 bases. There are 13 residues in the CDR3. Trimming shortened V by 1 base and J by 8 bases, and 10 bases separated the two germline ends. CDR1 is SGHTA, CDR2 FQGNSA, per germline. The CDR3 sequence: CASSLEQGLTQYF. CDR3 DNA sequence: TGTGCCAGCAGCTTAGAACAGGGTCTTACGCAGTATTTT.

This clonotype has only a few counts. The chain has TRBV9 and TRBJ2-1; 9 positions match TRBD2. Unmatched junction bases numbered 10, after V lost 4 bases and J lost 5 bases. The germline gives CDR1 SGDLS, CDR2 YYNGEE. This CDR3 spans 16 amino acids. The CDR3 nucleotides are TGTGCCAGCAGCCCCGCGGGGGGGGGCCTAGACAATGAGCAGTTCTTC. As protein: CASSPAGGGLDNEQFF. Complete variable domain (other parts from reference TRBV9 and TRBJ2-1): DSGVTQTPKHLITATGQRVTLRCSPRSGDLSVYWYQQSLDQGLQFLIQYYNGEERAKGNILERFSAQQFPDLHSELNLSSLELGDSALYFCASSPAGGGLDNEQFFGPGTRLTVL.

The V call is TRBV27, the J call TRBJ2-6; possible D gene TRBD1, 5 bases. V lost 2 bases to trimming and J lost 0 bases, with 14 bases between them. Germline V gene lookup returns CDR1 MNHEY and CDR2 SMNVEV (reference sequence). The CDR3 runs to 18 residues. CDR3 coding DNA: TGTGCCAGCAGTTTAAGGGGCAGGCGGATCTCTGGGGCCAACGTCCTGACTTTC. Amino acid sequence: CASSLRGRRISGANVLTF.

This chain uses TRBV25-1 with TRBJ2-1; the match to TRBD2 covers 13 bases. The germline V gene encodes CDR1 MGHDK and CDR2 SYGVNS. The CDR3 is made up of 16 amino acids. Germline trimming cut 5 bases from V and 8 bases from J; bases unmatched to any gene: 9. The CDR3 DNA sequence: TGTGCCAGCAGTAAATCCGGGACTAGCGGGAACCATGAGCAGTTCTTC. Protein: CASSKSGTSGNHEQFF. The whole variable domain, filled in from reference TRBV25-1 and TRBJ2-1, reads EADIYQTPRYLVIGTGKKITLECSQTMGHDKMYWYQQDPGMELHLIHYSYGVNSTEKGDLSSESTVSRIRTEHFPLTLESARPSHTSQYLCASSKSGTSGNHEQFFGPGTRLTVL.

This clonotype was seen many times. This chain uses TRBV11-2 with TRBJ2-7; D possibly uses TRBD1 or TRBD2 (5 bases each). Per the germline V gene, CDR1 is SGHAT and CDR2 is FQNNGV. This CDR3 comprises 16 residues. V lost 5 bases and J lost 3, with 20 bases in between. The CDR3 DNA reads as TGTGCCAGCAGCCCCCGGGACGGAAGGGGATTCTACGAGCAGTACTTC. This sequence encodes CASSPRDGRGFYEQYF. Full variable domain (outside the CDR3, taken from reference TRBV11-2 and TRBJ2-7): EAGVAQSPRYKIIEKRQSVAFWCNPISGHATLYWYQQILGQGPKLLIQFQNNGVVDDSQLPKDRFSAERLKGVDSTLKIQPAKLEDSAVYLCASSPRDGRGFYEQYFGPGTRLTVT.

This clonotype was counted at least ten times. The chain is built from TRBV7-2 and TRBJ1-1; the D is unclear. Germline CDR1 and CDR2: SGHTA and FQGNSA. The V gene lost 6 bases and the J gene lost 0 bases, with 11 bases spanning the gap. CDR3 length equals 14 residues. The DNA of the CDR3 is TGTGCCAGCAGTTTGACCGGGATGAACACTGAAGCTTTCTTT. Translating gives CASSLTGMNTEAFF.

This clonotype was observed a few times. The V call is TRBV13, the J call TRBJ2-1, with 9 nucleotides matching TRBD2. Germline CDR1 and CDR2: PRHDT and FYEKMQ (reference sequence). V shed 5 bases, J shed 4 bases, and the junction held 6 bases outside the gene matches. The CDR3 runs to 15 residues. CDR3 protein: CASSTGTSLYNEQFF. DNA of the CDR3: TGTGCCAGCAGCACCGGGACTAGCCTTTACAATGAGCAGTTCTTC.

There are many counts of this clonotype. The chain employs TRBV9 and TRBJ2-1; 9 positions match TRBD2. The V gene end was trimmed by 4 bases and the J gene end by 0 bases; junction bases not matched to a gene: 2. This CDR3 has 15 residues. Germline V gene sequence: CDR1 SGDLS, CDR2 YYNGEE. CDR3 nucleotide sequence: TGTGCCAGCAGCATTAGCGGGAGCTCCTACAATGAGCAGTTCTTC. Encoded protein: CASSISGSSYNEQFF.

This clonotype was found a few times. The V call is TRBV4-2, the J call TRBJ2-7, with D perhaps matching TRBD1 or TRBD2 (5 bases each). The CDR3 is 13 residues long. V was trimmed by 3 bases and J by 4 bases, leaving 10 bases between them. CDR1 LGHNA and CDR2 YNFKEQ come from the germline V gene. In DNA, the CDR3 is TGTGCCAGCAGCCAGTACGAGGGGTACGAGCAGTACTTC. It codes for CASSQYEGYEQYF.

This clonotype was picked up a small number of times. The V and J genes are TRBV25-1 and TRBJ2-5, with D possibly being TRBD2 (5 bases). The CDR3 is 13 amino acids. Germline V CDR1 and CDR2: MGHDK, SYGVNS. The V and J ends lost 3 bases and 5 bases respectively, with 10 bases between them. CDR3 bases: TGTGCCAGCAGTGAGGGAGCGAGGGAGACCCAGTACTTC. Protein: CASSEGARETQYF.

This sequence joins TRBV5-1 and TRBJ2-1; possibly TRBD2 for D (6 bases). This CDR3 is built from 15 residues. The V gene's germline CDR1 is SGHRS and CDR2 YFSETQ. Deletions cut 0 bases from V and 1 base from J, with 8 bases between. This chain's CDR3 is CASSLDGRSYNEQFF. The CDR3 nucleotides are TGCGCCAGCAGCTTGGACGGGAGATCCTACAATGAGCAGTTCTTC.

The chain employs TRBV7-9 and TRBJ2-2; 13 positions match TRBD2. Looked up from germline, CDR1 is SEHNR and CDR2 is FQNEAQ (reference sequence). The CDR3 is 16 residues long. The V segment lost 5 bases and the J segment 7 bases; nucleotides outside the gene matches: 7. The CDR3 sequence is CASSVLGLAGLGELFF. The CDR3, as DNA: TGTGCCAGCAGCGTGCTGGGACTAGCGGGGCTCGGGGAGCTGTTTTTT.

The sample holds a few counts of this clonotype. Here the CDR3 reads CASSLYGPNEQFF. In DNA form, the CDR3 reads TGTGCCAGCAGCTTATACGGCCCAAATGAGCAGTTCTTC. The V call is TRBV7-2, the J call TRBJ2-1; D uncertain. Per the germline V gene, CDR1 is SGHTA and CDR2 is FQGNSA. V was clipped by 2 bases and J by 7 bases, with 9 bases between them. CDR3 length equals 13 residues. Full variable domain (remainder filled in from reference TRBV7-2 and TRBJ2-1): GAGVSQSPSNKVTEKGKDVELRCDPISGHTALYWYRQSLGQGLEFLIYFQGNSAPDKSGLPSDRFSAERTGGSVSTLTIQRTQQEDSAVYLCASSLYGPNEQFFGPGTRLTVL.

This clonotype was found many times. This chain joins TRBV28 and TRBJ2-5; D possibly corresponds to TRBD2 (5 bases). CDR3 size: 15 residues. The germline V and J ends were trimmed by 5 bases and 7 bases, with 20 bases remaining between them. Per the germline V gene, CDR1 is MDHEN and CDR2 is SYDVKM. The CDR3 bases are TGTGCCAGCAGTCTTTATAGAGCGGACCCCTGGACCCAGTACTTC. It encodes CASSLYRADPWTQYF.

The sample holds a few counts of this clonotype. The genes are TRBV25-1 and TRBJ2-5; D not certain. CDR1 MGHDK and CDR2 SYGVNS come from the germline V gene. This CDR3 contains 12 residues. Trimming left V 4 bases short and J 5 bases short, with 8 bases between. The CDR3 nucleotides are TGTGCCAGCAGTGCCTCTTTGGAGACCCAGTACTTC. It specifies CASSASLETQYF.

The genes are TRBV7-2 and TRBJ2-2; TRBD1 aligns across 8 bases. Germline assignment: CDR1 SGHTA and CDR2 FQGNSA. Germline trimming cut 5 bases from V and 1 base from J; bases unmatched to any gene: 9. The CDR3 is 17 amino acids. CDR3 nucleotides: TGTGCCAGCAGCGCAATAGCCGGGACAGGGAACACCGGGGAGCTGTTTTTT. It is translated as CASSAIAGTGNTGELFF.

This clonotype was observed a handful of times. The genes are TRBV29-1 and TRBJ2-5; the D gene is possibly TRBD1 (5 bases). Germline CDR1 reads SQVTM; CDR2 reads ANQGSEA. There are 13 residues in the CDR3. V lost 7 bases, J lost 2 bases, and 14 bases lay in between. CDR3 DNA sequence: TGCAGCGCTGCCCTAGGGGATCAAGAGACCCAGTACTTC. Protein: CSAALGDQETQYF.

At least ten counts were recorded for this clonotype. V usage is TRBV7-9 and J usage is TRBJ2-1; D may correspond to TRBD1 or TRBD2 (6 bases each). Germline V gene data show CDR1 as SEHNR and CDR2 as FQNEAQ (reference sequence). The V end was cut by 4 bases, the J end by 0 bases, with 16 bases between. The CDR3 spans 17 residues. CDR3 residues: CASSSGRQEPSYNEQFF. The CDR3, as DNA: TGTGCCAGCAGCTCCGGGAGACAGGAGCCCTCCTACAATGAGCAGTTCTTC.